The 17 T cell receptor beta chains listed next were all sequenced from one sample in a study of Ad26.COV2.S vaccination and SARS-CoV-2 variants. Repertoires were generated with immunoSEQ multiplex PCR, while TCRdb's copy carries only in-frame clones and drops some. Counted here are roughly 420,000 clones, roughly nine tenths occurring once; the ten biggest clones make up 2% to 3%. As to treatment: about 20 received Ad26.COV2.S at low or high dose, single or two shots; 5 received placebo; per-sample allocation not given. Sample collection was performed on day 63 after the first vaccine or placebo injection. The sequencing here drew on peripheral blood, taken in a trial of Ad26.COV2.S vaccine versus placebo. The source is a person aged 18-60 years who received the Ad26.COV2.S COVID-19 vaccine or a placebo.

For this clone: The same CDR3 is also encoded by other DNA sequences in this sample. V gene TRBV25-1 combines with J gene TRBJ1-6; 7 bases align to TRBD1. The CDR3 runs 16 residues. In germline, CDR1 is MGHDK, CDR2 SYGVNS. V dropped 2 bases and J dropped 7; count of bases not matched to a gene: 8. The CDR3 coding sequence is TGTGCCAGCAGTGAACCCCGACAGGGTGGGAATTCACCCCTCCACTTT. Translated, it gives CASSEPRQGGNSPLHF.

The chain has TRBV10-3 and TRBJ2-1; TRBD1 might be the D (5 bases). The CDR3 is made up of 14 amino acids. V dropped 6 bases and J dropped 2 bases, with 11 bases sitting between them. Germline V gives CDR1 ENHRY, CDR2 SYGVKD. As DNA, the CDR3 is TGTGCCATCAGACCAGACAGCACCTACAATGAGCAGTTCTTC. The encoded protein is CAIRPDSTYNEQFF.

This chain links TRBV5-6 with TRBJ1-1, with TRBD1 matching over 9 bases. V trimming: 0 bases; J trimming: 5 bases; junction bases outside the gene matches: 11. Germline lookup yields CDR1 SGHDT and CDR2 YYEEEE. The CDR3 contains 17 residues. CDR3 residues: CASSLAGQGPSRTEAFF. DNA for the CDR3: TGTGCCAGCAGCTTGGCCGGACAGGGGCCCTCTCGGACTGAAGCTTTCTTT.

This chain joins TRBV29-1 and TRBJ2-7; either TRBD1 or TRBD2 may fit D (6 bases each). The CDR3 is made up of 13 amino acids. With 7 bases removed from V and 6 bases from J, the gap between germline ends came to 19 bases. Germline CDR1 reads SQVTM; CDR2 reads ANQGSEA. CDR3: CSAGRGLDSEQYF. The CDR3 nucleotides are TGCAGCGCTGGCCGGGGGCTCGATAGCGAGCAGTACTTC.

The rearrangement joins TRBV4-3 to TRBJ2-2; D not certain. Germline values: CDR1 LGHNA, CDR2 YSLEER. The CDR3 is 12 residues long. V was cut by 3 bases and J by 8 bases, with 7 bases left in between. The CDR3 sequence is CASSHPRGELFF. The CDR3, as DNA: TGCGCCAGCAGCCATCCCAGAGGGGAGCTGTTTTTT.

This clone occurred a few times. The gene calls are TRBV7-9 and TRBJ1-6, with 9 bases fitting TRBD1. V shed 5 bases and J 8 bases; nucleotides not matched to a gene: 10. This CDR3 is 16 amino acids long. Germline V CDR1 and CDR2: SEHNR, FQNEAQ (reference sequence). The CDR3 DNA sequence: TGTGCCAGCAGCCCCCAGCCGGGACAGGGTTATTCACCCCTCCACTTT. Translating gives CASSPQPGQGYSPLHF.

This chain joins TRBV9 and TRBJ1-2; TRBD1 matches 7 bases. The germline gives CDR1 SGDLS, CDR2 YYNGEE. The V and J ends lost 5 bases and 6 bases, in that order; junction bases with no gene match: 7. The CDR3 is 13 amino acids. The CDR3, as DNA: TGTGCCAGCAGGCCAGGGGGAGAGAATGGCTACACCTTC. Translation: CASRPGGENGYTF.

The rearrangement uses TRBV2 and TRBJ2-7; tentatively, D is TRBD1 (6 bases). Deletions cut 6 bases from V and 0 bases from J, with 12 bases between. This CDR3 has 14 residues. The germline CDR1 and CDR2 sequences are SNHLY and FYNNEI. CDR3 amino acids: CASRRTENSYEQYF. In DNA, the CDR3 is TGTGCCAGCAGGCGGACAGAGAACTCCTACGAGCAGTACTTC. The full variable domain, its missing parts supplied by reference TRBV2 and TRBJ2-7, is EPEVTQTPSHQVTQMGQEVILRCVPISNHLYFYWYRQILGQKVEFLVSFYNNEISEKSEIFDDQFSVERPDGSNFTLKIRSTKLEDSAMYFCASRRTENSYEQYFGPGTRLTVT.

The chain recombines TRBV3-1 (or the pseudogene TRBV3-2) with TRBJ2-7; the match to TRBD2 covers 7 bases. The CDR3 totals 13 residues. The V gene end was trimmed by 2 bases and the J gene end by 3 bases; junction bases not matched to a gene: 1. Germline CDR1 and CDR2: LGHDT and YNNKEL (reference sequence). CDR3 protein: CASSQPSGYEQYF. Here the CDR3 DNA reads TGTGCCAGCAGCCAACCTAGCGGCTACGAGCAGTACTTC.

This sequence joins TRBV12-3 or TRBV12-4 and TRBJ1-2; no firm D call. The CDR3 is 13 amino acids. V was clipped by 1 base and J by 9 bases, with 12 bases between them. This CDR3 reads CASSLDPYRSYTF. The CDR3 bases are TGTGCCAGCAGTTTAGACCCTTACCGTAGCTACACCTTC.

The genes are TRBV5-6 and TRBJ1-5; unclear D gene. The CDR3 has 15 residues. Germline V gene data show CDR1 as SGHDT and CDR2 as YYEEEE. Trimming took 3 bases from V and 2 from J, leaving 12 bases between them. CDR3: CASSSIRVGNQPQHF. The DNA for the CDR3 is TGTGCCAGCAGCTCCATTAGGGTGGGCAATCAGCCCCAGCATTTT. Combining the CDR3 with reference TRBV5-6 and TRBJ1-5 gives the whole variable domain DAGVTQSPTHLIKTRGQQVTLRCSPKSGHDTVSWYQQALGQGPQFIFQYYEEEERQRGNFPDRFSGHQFPNYSSELNVNALLLGDSALYLCASSSIRVGNQPQHFGDGTRLSIL.

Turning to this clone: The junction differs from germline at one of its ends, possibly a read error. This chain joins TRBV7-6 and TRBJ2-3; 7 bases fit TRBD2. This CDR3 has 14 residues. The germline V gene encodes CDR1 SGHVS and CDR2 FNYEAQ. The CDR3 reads CASSLAVLGDTQYF. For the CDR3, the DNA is TGTGCCAGCAGCCTAGCGGTGTTGGGAGATACGCAGTATTTT.

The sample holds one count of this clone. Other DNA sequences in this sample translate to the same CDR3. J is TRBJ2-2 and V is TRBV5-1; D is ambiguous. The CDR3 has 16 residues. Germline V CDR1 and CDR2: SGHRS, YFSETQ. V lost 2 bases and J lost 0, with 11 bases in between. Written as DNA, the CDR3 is TGCGCCAGCAGCTTAATACCCAATGCGAACACCGGGGAGCTGTTTTTT. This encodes CASSLIPNANTGELFF.

CDR3 in DNA: TGCGCCAGCAGCTTGCTAGGGGCTGGGAGCACAGATACGCAGTATTTT. Protein: CASSLLGAGSTDTQYF. The V gene is TRBV5-1, the J gene TRBJ2-3, with D possibly matching TRBD1 (5 bases). V shed 1 base and J shed 0 bases, with 12 bases lying between them. This CDR3 is built from 16 residues. CDR1 is SGHRS and CDR2 is YFSETQ in the germline V gene.

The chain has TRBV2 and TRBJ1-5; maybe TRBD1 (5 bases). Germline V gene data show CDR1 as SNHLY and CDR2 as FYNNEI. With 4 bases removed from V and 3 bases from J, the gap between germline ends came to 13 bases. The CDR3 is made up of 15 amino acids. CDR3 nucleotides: TGTGCCAGCAGTGTCCAGGGTTTGTTCAATCAGCCCCAGCATTTT. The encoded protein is CASSVQGLFNQPQHF.

CDR3: CASSEVGVSYNSPLHF. The CDR3 bases are TGTGCCAGCAGTGAAGTAGGGGTCTCCTATAATTCACCCCTCCACTTT. The chain joins TRBV6-1 to TRBJ1-6; a weak D match, TRBD1 (5 bases). The CDR3 covers 16 residues. V dropped 1 base and J dropped 0 bases, with 7 bases sitting between them. Germline V lookup: CDR1 MNHNS, CDR2 SASEGT.

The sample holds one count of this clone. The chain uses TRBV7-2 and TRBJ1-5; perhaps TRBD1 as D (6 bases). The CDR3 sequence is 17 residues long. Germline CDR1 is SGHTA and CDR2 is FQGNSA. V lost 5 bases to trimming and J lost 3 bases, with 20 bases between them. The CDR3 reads CASSGGPPPRINQPQHF. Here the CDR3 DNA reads TGTGCCAGCAGCGGGGGCCCGCCCCCGAGGATCAATCAGCCCCAGCATTTT.